Each of the 17 T cell receptor beta chains below was sequenced from the same sample in a study of radiotherapy plus CTLA-4 blockade in lung cancer. Measured with immunoSEQ multiplex PCR; TCRdb has only the in-frame clones, and not every one. The table lists around 59,000 clones, over 65% of them singletons. This material consisted of peripheral blood, taken from a patient treated with radiotherapy plus ipilimumab. The receptors originated from a human donor with non-small cell lung cancer who had a partial response to radiotherapy plus ipilimumab.

In its sample, this clone was seen once. The CDR3 protein is CASSRTSANTEAFF. The CDR3 region has the DNA TGCGCCAGCAGCCGGACATCTGCGAACACTGAAGCTTTCTTT. The V call is TRBV4-3, the J call TRBJ1-1, with a tentative D call TRBD1 (5 bases). Germline assignment: CDR1 LGHNA and CDR2 YSLEER. The V end was cut by 4 bases, the J end by 1 base, with 10 bases between. This CDR3 contains 14 residues.

The chain links TRBV5-6 to TRBJ2-7, with D perhaps TRBD1 (6 bases). The CDR3 length is 14 residues. The germline V and J ends were trimmed by 0 bases and 4 bases, with 11 bases remaining between them. The germline gives CDR1 SGHDT, CDR2 YYEEEE. In DNA, the CDR3 is TGTGCCAGCAGCTTGGGGACAGACAGATACGAGCAGTACTTC. Translating it yields CASSLGTDRYEQYF.

This clone was observed a handful of times. The rearrangement joins TRBV5-4 to TRBJ1-4, with D possibly being TRBD1 (5 bases). Germline assignment: CDR1 SGHNT and CDR2 YYREEE (reference sequence). The CDR3 is 15 amino acids. V was cut by 8 bases and J by 3 bases, with 17 bases left in between. CDR3 nucleotides: TGTGCCAGTAACACCAGGGCATTGTCTAATGAAAAACTGTTTTTT. This codes for CASNTRALSNEKLFF.

This chain links TRBV7-8 with TRBJ1-2; 12 bases agree with TRBD1. The CDR3 length is 18 residues. CDR1 and CDR2 (germline): SGHVS, FQNEAQ. The ends lost 4 bases at V and 2 bases at J; junction bases unmatched: 11. CDR3 nucleotide sequence: TGTGCCAGCAGCTCCGGCCCGGGACAGGGGGCAAGGAACTATGGCTACACCTTC. It translates to CASSSGPGQGARNYGYTF.

The chain employs TRBV6-5 and TRBJ1-5; no clear D. The CDR3 has 13 amino acids. V was clipped by 2 bases and J by 5 bases, with 7 bases between them. Germline loops: CDR1 MNHEY, CDR2 SVGAGI. CDR3 nucleotides: TGTGCCAGCAGTTACATTCGGGATCAGCCCCAGCATTTT. It yields the protein CASSYIRDQPQHF.

The rearrangement links TRBV6-5 to TRBJ1-4; D possibly corresponds to TRBD1 (6 bases). The V gene's germline CDR1 is MNHEY and CDR2 SVGAGI. The CDR3 is made up of 15 amino acids. V shed 4 bases and J shed 0 bases, with 9 bases lying between them. DNA for the CDR3: TGTGCCAGCAGTTCGGGGACACCAACTAATGAAAAACTGTTTTTT. This translates into CASSSGTPTNEKLFF.

The chain recombines TRBV6-5 with TRBJ2-7; 8 positions match TRBD2. The CDR3 runs to 15 residues. The J segment lost 2 bases and the V segment lost 5 bases, leaving 8 bases of the junction unmatched. Germline V gene sequence: CDR1 MNHEY, CDR2 SVGAGI. CDR3: CASSRGGGSTYEQYF. In nucleotides, the CDR3 is TGTGCCAGCAGTCGCGGCGGGGGGAGCACCTACGAGCAGTACTTC.

The rearrangement joins TRBV6-6 to TRBJ2-5, with 11 bases matching TRBD2. The V and J ends lost 3 bases and 5 bases, in that order; junction bases with no gene match: 5. The CDR3 contains 15 residues. From germline, CDR1 is MNHNY and CDR2 SVGAGI (reference sequence). CDR3 loop: CASSYSGGALETQYF. CDR3 coding DNA: TGTGCCAGCAGTTATAGCGGGGGGGCCCTCGAGACCCAGTACTTC.

CDR3 in DNA: TGTGCCAGCAGCGTTGGGGGGACAGGGGCCTACGAGCAGTACTTC. Amino acid sequence: CASSVGGTGAYEQYF. The genes are TRBV9 and TRBJ2-5; TRBD1 aligns across 10 bases. TRBJ2-7 matches the DNA end more closely, so the J call is doubtful. Germline CDR1 and CDR2: SGDLS and YYNGEE. The length of the CDR3 is 15 residues.

The rearrangement joins TRBV5-6 to TRBJ2-7, with 10 nucleotides matching TRBD1. The ends lost 0 bases at V and 6 bases at J; junction bases unmatched: 9. The CDR3 is 16 residues long. Germline V gene data show CDR1 as SGHDT and CDR2 as YYEEEE. For the CDR3, the DNA is TGTGCCAGCAGCTTGGCGGGGGGGACAGGGGATCTCGAGCAGTACTTC. Its protein product is CASSLAGGTGDLEQYF. The full variable domain, in which reference TRBV5-6 and TRBJ2-7 provide the parts outside the CDR3, is DAGVTQSPTHLIKTRGQQVTLRCSPKSGHDTVSWYQQALGQGPQFIFQYYEEEERQRGNFPDRFSGHQFPNYSSELNVNALLLGDSALYLCASSLAGGTGDLEQYFGPGTRLTVT.

The chain links TRBV19 to TRBJ1-2, with D unclear. The CDR3 loop spans 12 amino acids. CDR1 and CDR2 (germline): LNHDA, SQIVND (reference sequence). V lost 4 bases and J lost 1, with 4 bases in between. The CDR3 DNA sequence: TGTGCCAGTAGTAGGAGTAACTATGGCTACACCTTC. Amino acids: CASSRSNYGYTF. Based on the CDR3 plus reference TRBV19 and TRBJ1-2, the full variable domain is DGGITQSPKYLFRKEGQNVTLSCEQNLNHDAMYWYRQDPGQGLRLIYYSQIVNDFQKGDIAEGYSVSREKKESFPLTVTSAQKNPTAFYLCASSRSNYGYTFGSGTRLTVV.

The chain links TRBV28 to TRBJ2-7; 10 nucleotides match TRBD1. V lost 4 bases to trimming and J lost 2 bases; unmatched junction nucleotides: 5. Germline CDR1 reads MDHEN; CDR2 reads SYDVKM. The CDR3 contains 15 residues. The CDR3 DNA reads as TGTGCCAGCAGTTATATCGGACAGGGGGCCTACGAGCAGTACTTC. The encoded protein is CASSYIGQGAYEQYF.

V usage is TRBV19 and J usage is TRBJ2-1; 12 bases fit TRBD2. Germline trimming cut 3 bases from V and 7 bases from J; bases unmatched to any gene: 13. The CDR3 length is 18 residues. The germline CDR1 and CDR2 sequences are LNHDA and SQIVND (reference sequence). The CDR3 region has the DNA TGTGCCAGTAGTATTTTCCCTAGCGGGGGGGCCCTTCGGAATGAGCAGTTCTTC. Its translation: CASSIFPSGGALRNEQFF.

The V and J genes are TRBV6-5 and TRBJ1-1; TRBD1 might be the D (5 bases). Trimming removed 7 bases from V and 0 bases from J, with 15 bases in between. The CDR3 has 15 residues. From germline, CDR1 is MNHEY and CDR2 SVGAGI. As DNA, the CDR3 is TGTGCCAGCACCCCCAACGGGGGGGTGAACACTGAAGCTTTCTTT. Translation: CASTPNGGVNTEAFF.

The chain joins TRBV7-3 to TRBJ2-7; 11 positions match TRBD1. From germline, CDR1 is SGHTA and CDR2 FQGTGA. V trimming: 5 bases; J trimming: 3 bases; junction bases outside the gene matches: 6. CDR3 length equals 15 residues. The CDR3 loop is CASSPGTGGLYEQYF. For the CDR3, the DNA is TGTGCCAGCAGCCCTGGGACAGGGGGTCTCTACGAGCAGTACTTC.

The chain combines TRBV5-1 with TRBJ2-5, with TRBD2 matching over 8 bases. In germline, CDR1 is SGHRS, CDR2 YFSETQ. Losses at the gene ends were 0 bases for V and 3 bases for J; bases not matched to a gene: 7. The CDR3 loop spans 16 amino acids. The CDR3 region has the DNA TGCGCCAGCAGCTTGGTTGGTAGCGGGGTAAAAGAGACCCAGTACTTC. Encoded protein: CASSLVGSGVKETQYF.

The chain uses TRBV2 and TRBJ2-2; weak D call: TRBD2 (7 bases). CDR3 length: 15 amino acids. V was cut by 6 bases and J by 4 bases, with 15 bases left in between. The V gene's germline CDR1 is SNHLY and CDR2 FYNNEI. The DNA of the CDR3 is TGTGCCAGCAGGCCGGGGGGCAACCCCACCGGGGAGCTGTTTTTT. Protein: CASRPGGNPTGELFF.